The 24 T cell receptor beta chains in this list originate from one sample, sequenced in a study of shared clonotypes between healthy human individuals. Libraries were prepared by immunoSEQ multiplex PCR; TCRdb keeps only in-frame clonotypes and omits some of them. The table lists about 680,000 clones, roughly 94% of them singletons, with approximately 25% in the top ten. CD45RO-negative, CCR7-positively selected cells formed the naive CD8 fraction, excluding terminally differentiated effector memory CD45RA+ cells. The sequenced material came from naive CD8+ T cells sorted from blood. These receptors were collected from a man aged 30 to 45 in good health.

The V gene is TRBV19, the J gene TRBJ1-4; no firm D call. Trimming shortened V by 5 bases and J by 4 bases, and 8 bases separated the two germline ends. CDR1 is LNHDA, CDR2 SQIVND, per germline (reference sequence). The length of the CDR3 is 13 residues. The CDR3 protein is CASSWQINEKLFF. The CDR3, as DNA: TGTGCCAGTAGTTGGCAAATTAATGAAAAACTGTTTTTT.

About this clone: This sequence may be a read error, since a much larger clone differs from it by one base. CDR3 coding DNA: TGTGCCAGCAGTTCAGTCTACGAGCAGTACTTC. This encodes CASSSVYEQYF. The V call is TRBV25-1, the J call TRBJ2-7; unclear D gene. Germline CDR1 reads MGHDK; CDR2 reads SYGVNS. The V gene lost 5 bases and the J gene lost 3 bases, with 5 bases spanning the gap. This CDR3 comprises 11 residues.

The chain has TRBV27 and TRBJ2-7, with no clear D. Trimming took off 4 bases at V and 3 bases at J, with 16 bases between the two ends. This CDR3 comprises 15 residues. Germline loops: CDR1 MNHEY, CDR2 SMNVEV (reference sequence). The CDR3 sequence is CASSSHPYIGYEQYF. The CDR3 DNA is TGTGCCAGCAGTTCCCACCCCTACATAGGCTACGAGCAGTACTTC.

CDR3 coding DNA: TGTGCCATCAGTGAGTCACGGCCCAATTCCTACAATGAGCAGTTCTTC. Translated, it gives CAISESRPNSYNEQFF. The chain joins TRBV10-3 to TRBJ2-1, with no clear D. The CDR3 runs to 16 residues. CDR1 and CDR2 from the germline V gene are ENHRY and SYGVKD. V lost 0 bases and J lost 1, with 10 bases in between.

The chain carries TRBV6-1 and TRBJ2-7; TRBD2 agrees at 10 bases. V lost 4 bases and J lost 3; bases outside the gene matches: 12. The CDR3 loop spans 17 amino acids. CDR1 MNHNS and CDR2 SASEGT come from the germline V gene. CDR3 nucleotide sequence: TGTGCCAGCAGTGCGCTAGCGGGAGTTCTCGAACGCTACGAGCAGTACTTC. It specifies CASSALAGVLERYEQYF.

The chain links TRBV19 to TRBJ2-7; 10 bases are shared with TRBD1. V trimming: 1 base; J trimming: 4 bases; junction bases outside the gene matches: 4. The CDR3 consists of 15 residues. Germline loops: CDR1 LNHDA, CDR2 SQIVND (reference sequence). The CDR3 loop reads CASSIGQGARYEQYF. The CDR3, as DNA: TGTGCCAGTAGTATAGGACAGGGGGCGCGGTACGAGCAGTACTTC.

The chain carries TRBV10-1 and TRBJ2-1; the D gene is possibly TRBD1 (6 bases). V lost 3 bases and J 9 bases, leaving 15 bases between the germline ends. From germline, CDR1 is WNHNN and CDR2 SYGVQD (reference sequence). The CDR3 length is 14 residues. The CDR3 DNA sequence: TGCGCCAGCAGTGAAGGACAGAGTCCCAGTGAGCAGTTCTTC. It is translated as CASSEGQSPSEQFF.

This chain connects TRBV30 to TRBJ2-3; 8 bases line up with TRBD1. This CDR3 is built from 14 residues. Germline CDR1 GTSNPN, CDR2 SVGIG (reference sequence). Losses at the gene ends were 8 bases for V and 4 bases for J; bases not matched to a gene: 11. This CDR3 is CATEDRDRPDTQYF. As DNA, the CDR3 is TGTGCCACGGAGGACAGGGATAGACCAGATACGCAGTATTTT.

Here the CDR3 reads CATSRETSVTDTQYF. DNA of the CDR3: TGTGCCACCAGCAGAGAAACCTCAGTGACAGATACGCAGTATTTT. This chain uses TRBV15 with TRBJ2-3; D not resolved. The CDR3 is 15 residues long. In germline, CDR1 is LNHNV, CDR2 YYDKDF (reference sequence). Deletions cut 0 bases from V and 3 bases from J, with 10 bases between.

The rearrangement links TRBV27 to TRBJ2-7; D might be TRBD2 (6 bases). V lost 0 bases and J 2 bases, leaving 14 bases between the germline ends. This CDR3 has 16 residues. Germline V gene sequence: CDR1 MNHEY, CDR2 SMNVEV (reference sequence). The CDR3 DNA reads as TGTGCCAGCAGTTTATCGGAGGGGTCCCGCCCCTACGAGCAGTACTTC. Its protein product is CASSLSEGSRPYEQYF.

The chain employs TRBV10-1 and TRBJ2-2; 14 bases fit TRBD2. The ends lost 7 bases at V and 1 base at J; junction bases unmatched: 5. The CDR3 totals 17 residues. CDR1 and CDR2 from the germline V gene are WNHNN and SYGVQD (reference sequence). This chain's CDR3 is CASTGLAGGLNTGELFF. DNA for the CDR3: TGCGCCAGCACCGGACTAGCGGGAGGCTTGAACACCGGGGAGCTGTTTTTT.

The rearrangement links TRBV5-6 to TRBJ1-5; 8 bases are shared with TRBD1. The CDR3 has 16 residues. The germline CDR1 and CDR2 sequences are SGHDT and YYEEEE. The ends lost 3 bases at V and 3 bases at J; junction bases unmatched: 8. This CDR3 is CASSSTQGDHNQPQHF. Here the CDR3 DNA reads TGTGCCAGCAGCTCAACACAGGGGGACCACAATCAGCCCCAGCATTTT.

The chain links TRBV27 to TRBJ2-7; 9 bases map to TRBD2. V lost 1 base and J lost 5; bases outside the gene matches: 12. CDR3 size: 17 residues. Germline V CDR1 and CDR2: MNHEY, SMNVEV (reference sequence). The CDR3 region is CASSLLPGASGTDEQYF. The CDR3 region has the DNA TGTGCCAGCAGTTTATTGCCCGGGGCTAGCGGGACCGACGAGCAGTACTTC.

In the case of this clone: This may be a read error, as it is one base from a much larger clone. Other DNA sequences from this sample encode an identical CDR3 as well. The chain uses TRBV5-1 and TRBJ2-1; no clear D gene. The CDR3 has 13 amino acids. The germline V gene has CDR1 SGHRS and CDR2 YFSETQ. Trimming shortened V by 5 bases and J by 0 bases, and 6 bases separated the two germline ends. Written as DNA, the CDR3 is TGCGCCAGCAGTGAGAGCTCCTACAATGAGCAGTTCTTC. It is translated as CASSESSYNEQFF.

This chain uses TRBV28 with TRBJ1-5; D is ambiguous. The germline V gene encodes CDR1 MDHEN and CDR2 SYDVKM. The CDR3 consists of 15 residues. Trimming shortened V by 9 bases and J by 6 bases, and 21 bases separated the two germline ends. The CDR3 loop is CASTLSGFKSQPQHF. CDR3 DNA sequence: TGTGCCAGTACCCTTAGCGGTTTTAAAAGTCAGCCCCAGCATTTT.

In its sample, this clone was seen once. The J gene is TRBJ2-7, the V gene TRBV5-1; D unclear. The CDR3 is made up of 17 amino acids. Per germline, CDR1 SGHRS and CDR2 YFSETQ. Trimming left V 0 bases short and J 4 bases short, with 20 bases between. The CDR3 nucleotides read TGCGCCAGCAGCTTGGGCCCGGGTACGTTATCTGTATACGAGCAGTACTTC. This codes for CASSLGPGTLSVYEQYF. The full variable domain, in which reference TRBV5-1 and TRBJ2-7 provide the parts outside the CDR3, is KAGVTQTPRYLIKTRGQQVTLSCSPISGHRSVSWYQQTPGQGLQFLFEYFSETQRNKGNFPGRFSGRQFSNSRSEMNVSTLELGDSALYLCASSLGPGTLSVYEQYFGPGTRLTVT.

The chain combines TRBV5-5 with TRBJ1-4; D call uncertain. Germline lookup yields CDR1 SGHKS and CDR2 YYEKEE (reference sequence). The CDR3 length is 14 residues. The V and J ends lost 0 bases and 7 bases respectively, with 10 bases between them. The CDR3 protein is CASSLAAWTEKLFF. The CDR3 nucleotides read TGTGCCAGCAGCTTGGCGGCCTGGACTGAAAAACTGTTTTTT.

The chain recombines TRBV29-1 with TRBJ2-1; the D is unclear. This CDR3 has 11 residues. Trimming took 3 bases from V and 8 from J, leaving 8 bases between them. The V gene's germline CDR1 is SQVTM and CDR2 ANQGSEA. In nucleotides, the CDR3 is TGCAGCGTTGATTCCAGATATGAGCAGTTCTTC. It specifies CSVDSRYEQFF.

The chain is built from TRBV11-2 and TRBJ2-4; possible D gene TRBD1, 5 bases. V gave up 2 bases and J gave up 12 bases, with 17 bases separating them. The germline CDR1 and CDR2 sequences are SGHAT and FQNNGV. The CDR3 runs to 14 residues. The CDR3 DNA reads TGTGCCAGCAGCTTATCCCCAGGGCGGATGTCTCAGTACTTC. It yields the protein CASSLSPGRMSQYF.

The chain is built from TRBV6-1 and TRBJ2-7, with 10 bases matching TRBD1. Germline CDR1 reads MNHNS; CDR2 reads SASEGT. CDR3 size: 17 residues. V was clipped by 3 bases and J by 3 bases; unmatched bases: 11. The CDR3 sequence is CASSEYGQGEGFYEQYF. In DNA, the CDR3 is TGTGCCAGCAGTGAGTACGGACAGGGGGAGGGGTTCTACGAGCAGTACTTC.

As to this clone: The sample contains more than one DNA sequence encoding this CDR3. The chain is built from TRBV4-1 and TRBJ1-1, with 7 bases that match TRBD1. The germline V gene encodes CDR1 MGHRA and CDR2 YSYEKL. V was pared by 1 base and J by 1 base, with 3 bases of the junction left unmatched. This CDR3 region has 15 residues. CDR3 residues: CASSQAGQANTEAFF. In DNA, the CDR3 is TGCGCCAGCAGCCAAGCTGGACAGGCGAACACTGAAGCTTTCTTT.

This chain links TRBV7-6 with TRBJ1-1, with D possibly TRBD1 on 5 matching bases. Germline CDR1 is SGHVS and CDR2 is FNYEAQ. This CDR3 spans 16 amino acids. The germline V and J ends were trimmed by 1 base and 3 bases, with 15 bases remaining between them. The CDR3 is CASSLGEGYLDTEAFF. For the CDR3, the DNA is TGTGCCAGCAGCTTAGGGGAGGGGTATTTGGACACTGAAGCTTTCTTT.

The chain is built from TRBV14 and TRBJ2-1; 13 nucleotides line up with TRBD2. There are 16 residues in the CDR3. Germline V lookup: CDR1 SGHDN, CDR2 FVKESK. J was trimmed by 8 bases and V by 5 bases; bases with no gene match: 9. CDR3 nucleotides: TGTGCCAGCAGCGCCCGACTAGCGGGAGGTTGGGATGAGCAGTTCTTC. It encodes CASSARLAGGWDEQFF.

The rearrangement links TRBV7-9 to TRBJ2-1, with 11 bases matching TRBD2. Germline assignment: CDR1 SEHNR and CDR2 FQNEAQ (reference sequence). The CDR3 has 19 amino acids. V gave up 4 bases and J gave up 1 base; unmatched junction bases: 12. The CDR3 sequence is CASSSTLTSGSESYNEQFF. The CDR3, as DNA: TGTGCCAGCAGCTCCACACTAACTAGCGGGAGTGAGTCCTACAATGAGCAGTTCTTC.